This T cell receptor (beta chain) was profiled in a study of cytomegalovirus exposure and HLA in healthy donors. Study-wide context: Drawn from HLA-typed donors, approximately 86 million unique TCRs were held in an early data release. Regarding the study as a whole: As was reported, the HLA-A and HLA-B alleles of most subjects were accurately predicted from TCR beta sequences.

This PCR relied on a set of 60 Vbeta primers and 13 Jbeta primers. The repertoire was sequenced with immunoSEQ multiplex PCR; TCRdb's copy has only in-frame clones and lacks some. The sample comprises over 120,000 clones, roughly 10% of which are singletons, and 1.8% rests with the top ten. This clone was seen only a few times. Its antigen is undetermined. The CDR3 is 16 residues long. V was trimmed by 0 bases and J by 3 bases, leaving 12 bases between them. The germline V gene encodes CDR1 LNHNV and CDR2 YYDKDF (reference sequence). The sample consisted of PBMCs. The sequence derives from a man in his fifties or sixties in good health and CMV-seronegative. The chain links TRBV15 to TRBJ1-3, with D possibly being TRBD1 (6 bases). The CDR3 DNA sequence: TGTGCCACCAGCAGAGATCTTGCAGGGGATGGAAACACCATATATTTT. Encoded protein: CATSRDLAGDGNTIYF.